The 23 T cell receptor beta chains reported below all come from one sample, sequenced in a study of blood T cell repertoires in COVID-19. Clones were read by immunoSEQ multiplex PCR, and TCRdb kept only the in-frame ones, dropping some. This table holds 170,000 or so clones, 87% found once. Source material: PBMCs or T cells enriched from blood (not recorded which). The receptors originated from a woman in her forties or fifties who had recovered from COVID-19.

The rearrangement uses TRBV9 and TRBJ2-3; D is perhaps TRBD1 (6 bases). This CDR3 comprises 16 residues. V was pared by 0 bases and J by 2 bases, with 13 bases between. The germline gives CDR1 SGDLS, CDR2 YYNGEE. The CDR3 nucleotides read TGTGCCAGCAGCGTAGCGGGTGACAGGTACACAGATACGCAGTATTTT. Its protein product is CASSVAGDRYTDTQYF.

CDR3 sequence (DNA): TGTGCCAGCGGCCCATGGACAGGGGGCATCGAGACCCAGTACTTC. Its protein is CASGPWTGGIETQYF. The chain joins TRBV27 to TRBJ2-5; 11 nucleotides agree with TRBD1. Trimming at V came to 8 bases and at J to 5 bases, leaving 10 bases not matched to a gene. The germline gives CDR1 MNHEY, CDR2 SMNVEV (reference sequence). The CDR3 length is 15 residues.

With regard to this clone: The junction differs from germline at one of its ends, possibly a read error. The rearrangement uses TRBV5-1 and TRBJ2-7; perhaps TRBD2 as D (5 bases). The CDR3 extends over 15 amino acids. Per the germline V gene, CDR1 is SGHRS and CDR2 is YFSETQ. CDR3 coding DNA: TGCGCCAGCAGCGCCTCGGACTTTGCGACTACGGTAGGGAACTTC. It translates to CASSASDFATTVGNF.

This rearrangement joins TRBV5-1 to TRBJ2-7, with 12 bases identical to TRBD1. V was clipped by 0 bases and J by 0 bases; unmatched bases: 4. This CDR3 contains 17 residues. CDR1 and CDR2 (germline): SGHRS, YFSETQ. The CDR3 DNA reads TGCGCCAGCAGCTTGGGAGGGGACAGGGGGCGCTCCTACGAGCAGTACTTC. Protein product: CASSLGGDRGRSYEQYF.

This sequence joins TRBV27 and TRBJ2-5, with 9 nucleotides matching TRBD1. Germline CDR1 MNHEY, CDR2 SMNVEV (reference sequence). Trimming removed 5 bases from V and 4 bases from J; junction bases left unmatched: 8. The CDR3 is made up of 15 amino acids. The CDR3: CASSGRTGVLETQYF. The CDR3, as DNA: TGTGCCAGCAGTGGCCGGACAGGGGTCCTAGAGACCCAGTACTTC.

A few counts support this clone. The rearrangement joins TRBV30 to TRBJ2-7; 7 positions match TRBD2. The CDR3 consists of 12 residues. After removal of 4 bases from V and 2 bases from J, the junction contained 2 bases not matched to a gene. Germline-derived CDR1 and CDR2 are GTSNPN and SVGIG (reference sequence). CDR3 in DNA: TGTGCCTGGAAACTAGCGACCTACGAGCAGTACTTC. Translation: CAWKLATYEQYF.

The rearrangement uses TRBV11-2 and TRBJ2-5, with 9 bases lining up with TRBD2. Trimming cost V 3 bases and J 5 bases; bases outside gene matches: 19. The CDR3 is 19 residues long. Germline CDR1 reads SGHAT; CDR2 reads FQNNGV. This CDR3 is CASSFGIDASGMSWETQYF. CDR3 in DNA: TGTGCCAGCAGCTTTGGTATCGACGCTAGCGGGATGTCCTGGGAGACCCAGTACTTC. Supplemented by reference TRBV11-2 and TRBJ2-5, the full variable domain reads EAGVAQSPRYKIIEKRQSVAFWCNPISGHATLYWYQQILGQGPKLLIQFQNNGVVDDSQLPKDRFSAERLKGVDSTLKIQPAKLEDSAVYLCASSFGIDASGMSWETQYFGPGTRLLVL.

In DNA, the CDR3 is TGCAGCGTCCCCTGGGGGGTGGACGAGCAGTACTTC. It is translated as CSVPWGVDEQYF. This rearrangement joins TRBV29-1 to TRBJ2-7; TRBD2 might be the D (6 bases). Germline V gives CDR1 SQVTM, CDR2 ANQGSEA. V was cut by 6 bases and J by 5 bases, with 14 bases left in between. CDR3 size: 12 residues.

This chain connects TRBV12-5 to TRBJ2-3, with 11 positions matching TRBD1. Germline V CDR1 and CDR2: LGHNT, FRNRAP. The CDR3 runs to 17 residues. Trimming at V came to 2 bases and at J to 2 bases, leaving 6 bases not matched to a gene. CDR3 DNA: TGTGCTAGTGGTTTGCAACGGACAGGGGGCCTCACAGATACGCAGTATTTT. Encoded protein: CASGLQRTGGLTDTQYF.

This chain links TRBV7-9 with TRBJ2-2; 8 nucleotides line up with TRBD1. With 3 bases clipped from V and 4 bases from J, the junction kept 7 bases outside the gene matches. The germline V gene encodes CDR1 SEHNR and CDR2 FQNEAQ (reference sequence). The CDR3 is 16 residues long. The CDR3: CASSLATGVSTGELFF. The CDR3 region has the DNA TGTGCCAGCAGCTTGGCGACAGGGGTCTCCACCGGGGAGCTGTTTTTT.

J is TRBJ2-7 and V is TRBV7-9; D is unresolved. CDR3 length equals 13 residues. Germline CDR1 reads SEHNR; CDR2 reads FQNEAQ (reference sequence). V was trimmed by 6 bases and J by 2 bases, leaving 11 bases between them. CDR3 DNA sequence: TGTGCCAGCAGGCCCGAGTCGGCCTACGAGCAGTACTTC. Amino acid sequence: CASRPESAYEQYF.

This rearrangement joins TRBV6-5 to TRBJ1-2; tentative D call: TRBD1 (5 bases). This CDR3 region has 13 residues. V gave up 8 bases and J gave up 5 bases, with 15 bases separating them. Germline V gene data show CDR1 as MNHEY and CDR2 as SVGAGI. CDR3 sequence reads: CASSERGGYGYTF. DNA of the CDR3: TGTGCCAGCTCCGAAAGGGGAGGATATGGCTACACCTTC.

V is TRBV6-2 or TRBV6-3 and J is TRBJ2-5; TRBD1 agrees at 10 bases. Looked up from germline, CDR1 is MNHEY and CDR2 is SVGEGT. The trim removed 5 bases at V and 5 bases at J, leaving 5 bases unmatched. The CDR3 is made up of 14 amino acids. CDR3 loop: CASSQTGGHETQYF. The CDR3 region has the DNA TGTGCCAGCAGTCAGACAGGGGGCCATGAGACCCAGTACTTC.

The rearrangement links TRBV14 to TRBJ2-1; D gene uncertain. CDR3 length: 17 amino acids. Germline V gives CDR1 SGHDN, CDR2 FVKESK. Deletions cut 3 bases from V and 0 bases from J, with 15 bases between. CDR3 coding DNA: TGTGCCAGCAGCCACTCCCAGGCAGGCCTCTCCTACAATGAGCAGTTCTTC. This translates into CASSHSQAGLSYNEQFF.

This clone was seen just once. The chain links TRBV5-1 to TRBJ1-4, with a tentative D call TRBD1 (5 bases). Trimming stripped 2 bases from V and 7 bases from J, with 12 bases between. Germline CDR1 and CDR2: SGHRS and YFSETQ. The CDR3 is 14 residues long. CDR3 region: CASSLTGDSEKLFF. CDR3 nucleotides: TGCGCCAGCAGCTTAACGGGGGATTCTGAAAAACTGTTTTTT.

The V and J genes are TRBV18 and TRBJ2-7; a possible D gene is TRBD2 (7 bases). The V gene lost 3 bases and the J gene lost 6 bases, with 18 bases spanning the gap. The germline V gene has CDR1 KGHSH and CDR2 LQKENI. The CDR3 is made up of 15 amino acids. CDR3: CASSPLAEGGGEQYF. CDR3 in DNA: TGTGCCAGCTCACCCCTCGCTGAGGGAGGGGGCGAGCAGTACTTC.

In this sample, this clone turned up once. The chain carries TRBV25-1 and TRBJ1-1, with TRBD1 matching over 7 bases. CDR1 and CDR2 (germline): MGHDK, SYGVNS. Losses at the gene ends were 6 bases for V and 7 bases for J; bases not matched to a gene: 2. The CDR3 runs to 11 residues. CDR3 sequence: CASRRGLEAFF. The DNA for the CDR3 is TGTGCCAGCAGGAGGGGGCTTGAAGCTTTCTTT.

This chain links TRBV2 with TRBJ1-2, with TRBD1 matching 8 bases. CDR3 length: 14 residues. Germline-derived CDR1 and CDR2 are SNHLY and FYNNEI. Trimming removed 5 bases from V and 5 bases from J; junction bases left unmatched: 7. As DNA, the CDR3 is TGTGCCAGCAGTATCGGGACAGGCCAATATGGCTACACCTTC. It yields the protein CASSIGTGQYGYTF.

V and J are TRBV30 and TRBJ2-7; D remains ambiguous. Germline assignment: CDR1 GTSNPN and CDR2 SVGIG (reference sequence). The V gene lost 4 bases and the J gene lost 2 bases, with 9 bases spanning the gap. This CDR3 comprises 12 residues. DNA for the CDR3: TGTGCCTGGACAGGCCAAACCTACGAGCAGTACTTC. This encodes CAWTGQTYEQYF. Full variable domain (rest looked up from reference TRBV30 and TRBJ2-7): SQTIHQWPATLVQPVGSPLSLECTVEGTSNPNLYWYRQAAGRGLQLLFYSVGIGQISSEVPQNLSASRPQDRQFILSSKKLLLSDSGFYLCAWTGQTYEQYFGPGTRLTVT.

The J gene is TRBJ2-3, the V gene TRBV7-9, with 7 bases matching TRBD2. Germline CDR1 is SEHNR and CDR2 is FQNEAQ (reference sequence). V lost 4 bases and J lost 5; bases outside the gene matches: 6. This CDR3 region has 14 residues. The CDR3 DNA is TGTGCCAGCAGCTCTCGGACTAGTAGAGATACGCAGTATTTT. It specifies CASSSRTSRDTQYF.

The J gene is TRBJ2-7, the V gene TRBV3-1 (or the pseudogene TRBV3-2); TRBD2 agrees at 10 bases. Trimming took 2 bases from V and 2 from J; bases not matched to a gene: 9. The CDR3 length is 17 residues. CDR1 is LGHDT, CDR2 YNNKEL, per germline (reference sequence). The CDR3: CASSQPPGLAGAYEQYF. In nucleotides, the CDR3 is TGTGCCAGCAGCCAACCGCCGGGTCTAGCGGGAGCCTACGAGCAGTACTTC.

The sample holds a few counts of this clone. V gene TRBV15 combines with J gene TRBJ1-1; 8 bases line up with TRBD1. Germline values: CDR1 LNHNV, CDR2 YYDKDF (reference sequence). J lost 0 bases, V lost 1 base, and 1 base had no gene match. CDR3 length: 15 residues. The DNA of the CDR3 is TGTGCCACCAGCAGAGGGACAGGGATGAACACTGAAGCTTTCTTT. Translation: CATSRGTGMNTEAFF. Drawing the rest from reference TRBV15 and TRBJ1-1, the complete variable domain is DAMVIQNPRYQVTQFGKPVTLSCSQTLNHNVMYWYQQKSSQAPKLLFHYYDKDFNNEADTPDNFQSRRPNTSFCFLDIRSPGLGDTAMYLCATSRGTGMNTEAFFGQGTRLTVV.

V and J are TRBV27 and TRBJ2-3; D possibly corresponds to TRBD1 (6 bases). Trimming left V 8 bases short and J 6 bases short, with 15 bases between. CDR3 length equals 13 residues. CDR1 is MNHEY, CDR2 SMNVEV, per germline (reference sequence). CDR3 protein: CASGLGAGDTQYF. For the CDR3, the DNA is TGTGCCAGCGGCCTGGGGGCCGGGGATACGCAGTATTTT.